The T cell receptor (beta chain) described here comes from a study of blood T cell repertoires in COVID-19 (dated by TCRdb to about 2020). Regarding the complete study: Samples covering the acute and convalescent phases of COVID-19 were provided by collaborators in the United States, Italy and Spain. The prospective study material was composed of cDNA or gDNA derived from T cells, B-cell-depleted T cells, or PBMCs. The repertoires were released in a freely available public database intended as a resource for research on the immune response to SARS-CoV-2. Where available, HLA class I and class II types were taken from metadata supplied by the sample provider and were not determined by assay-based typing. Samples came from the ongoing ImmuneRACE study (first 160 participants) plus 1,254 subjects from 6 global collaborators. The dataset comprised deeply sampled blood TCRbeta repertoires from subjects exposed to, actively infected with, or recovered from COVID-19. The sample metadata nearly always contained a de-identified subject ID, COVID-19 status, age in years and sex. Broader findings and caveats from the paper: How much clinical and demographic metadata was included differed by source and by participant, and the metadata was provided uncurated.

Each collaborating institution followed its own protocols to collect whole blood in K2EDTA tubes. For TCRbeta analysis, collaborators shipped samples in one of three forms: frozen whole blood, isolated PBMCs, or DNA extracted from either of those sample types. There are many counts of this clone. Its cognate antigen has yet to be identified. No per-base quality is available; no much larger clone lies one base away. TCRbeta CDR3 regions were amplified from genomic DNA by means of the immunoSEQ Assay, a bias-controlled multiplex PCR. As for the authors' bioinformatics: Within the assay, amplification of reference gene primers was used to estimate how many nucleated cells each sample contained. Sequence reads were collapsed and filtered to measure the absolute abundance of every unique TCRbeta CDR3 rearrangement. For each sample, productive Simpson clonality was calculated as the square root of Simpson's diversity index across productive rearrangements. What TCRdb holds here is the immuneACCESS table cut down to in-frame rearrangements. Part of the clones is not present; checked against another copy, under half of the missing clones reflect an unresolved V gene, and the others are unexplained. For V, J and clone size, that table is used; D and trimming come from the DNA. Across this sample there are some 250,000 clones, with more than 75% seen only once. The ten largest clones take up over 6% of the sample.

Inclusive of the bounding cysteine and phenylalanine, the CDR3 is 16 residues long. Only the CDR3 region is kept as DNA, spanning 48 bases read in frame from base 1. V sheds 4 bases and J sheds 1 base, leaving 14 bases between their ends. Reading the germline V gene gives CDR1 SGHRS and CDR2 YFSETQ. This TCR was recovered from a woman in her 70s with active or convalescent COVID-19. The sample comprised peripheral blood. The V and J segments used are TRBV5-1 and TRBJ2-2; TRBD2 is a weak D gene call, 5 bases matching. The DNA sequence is TGCGCCAGCAGCCCGCCGGGATTCTTGAACACCGGGGAGCTGTTTTTT. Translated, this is CASSPPGFLNTGELFF.